This T cell receptor beta chain was recovered during a study of cytomegalovirus exposure and HLA in healthy donors. The germline gives CDR1 LNHDA, CDR2 SQIVND (reference sequence). The CDR3 consists of 15 residues. Trimming pared 0 bases from V and 7 bases from J, leaving 10 bases between. In the PCR, 60 Vbeta and 13 Jbeta primers were used. The method was immunoSEQ multiplex PCR; TCRdb's version includes in-frame clones alone and lacks a portion of them. The sample gives 200,000 to 250,000 clones, under 80% of which show up once; less than 2% is in the top ten. This receptor was obtained from a woman in her 30s in good health and CMV-seronegative. The specimen sequenced was PBMCs. The chain is built from TRBV19 and TRBJ1-6; a possible D gene is TRBD1 (5 bases). The CDR3 coding sequence is TGTGCCAGTAGTATAGATGGGGGGACGAATTCACCCCTCCACTTT. This codes for CASSIDGGTNSPLHF.